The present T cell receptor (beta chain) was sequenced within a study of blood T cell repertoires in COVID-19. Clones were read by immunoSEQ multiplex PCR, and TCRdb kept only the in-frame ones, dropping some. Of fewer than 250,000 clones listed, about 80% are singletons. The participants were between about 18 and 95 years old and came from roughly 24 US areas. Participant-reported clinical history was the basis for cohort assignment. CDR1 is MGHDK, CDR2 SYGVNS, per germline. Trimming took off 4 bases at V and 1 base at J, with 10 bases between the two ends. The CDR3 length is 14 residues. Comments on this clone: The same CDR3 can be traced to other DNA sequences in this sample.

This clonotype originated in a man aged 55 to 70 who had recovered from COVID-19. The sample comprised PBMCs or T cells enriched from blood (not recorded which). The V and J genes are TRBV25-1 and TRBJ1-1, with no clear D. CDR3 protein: CASSVAGSNTEAFF. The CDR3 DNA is TGTGCCAGCAGTGTCGCAGGTTCGAACACTGAAGCTTTCTTT.